This T cell receptor beta chain was identified during a study of OX40 agonist ivuxolimab in advanced cancers. Study-wide background: As their treatment, patients were administered ivuxolimab, an agonistic anti-OX40 (CD134) antibody. Of the patients, three showed partial responses, one with hepatocellular carcinoma and two with cutaneous melanoma.

Study-level points and caveats: Average numbers of expanded clones were greater in CD8+ T cells than in CD4+. The authors also found low normalized T-cell clonal expansion in some nonresponders.

Sequencing used immunoSEQ multiplex PCR; TCRdb keeps in-frame clones, though not all of them. This sample has about 69,000 clones, with about 89% found just once. About this clone: No antigen is known for it.

With 6 bases removed from V and 4 bases from J, the gap between germline ends came to 7 bases. Germline V CDR1 and CDR2: MNHNS, SASEGT. The CDR3 has 11 amino acids. The chain is built from TRBV6-1 and TRBJ2-7, with D uncertain. This sequence was found in an adult with an advanced solid tumor such as melanoma, head and neck, liver or kidney cancer. Here the sequenced sample was CD4+ or CD8+ T cells sorted from blood, taken in a trial of the OX40 agonist ivuxolimab. DNA for the CDR3: TGTGCCAGCAGCCTACAATACGAGCAGTACTTC. Protein sequence: CASSLQYEQYF.